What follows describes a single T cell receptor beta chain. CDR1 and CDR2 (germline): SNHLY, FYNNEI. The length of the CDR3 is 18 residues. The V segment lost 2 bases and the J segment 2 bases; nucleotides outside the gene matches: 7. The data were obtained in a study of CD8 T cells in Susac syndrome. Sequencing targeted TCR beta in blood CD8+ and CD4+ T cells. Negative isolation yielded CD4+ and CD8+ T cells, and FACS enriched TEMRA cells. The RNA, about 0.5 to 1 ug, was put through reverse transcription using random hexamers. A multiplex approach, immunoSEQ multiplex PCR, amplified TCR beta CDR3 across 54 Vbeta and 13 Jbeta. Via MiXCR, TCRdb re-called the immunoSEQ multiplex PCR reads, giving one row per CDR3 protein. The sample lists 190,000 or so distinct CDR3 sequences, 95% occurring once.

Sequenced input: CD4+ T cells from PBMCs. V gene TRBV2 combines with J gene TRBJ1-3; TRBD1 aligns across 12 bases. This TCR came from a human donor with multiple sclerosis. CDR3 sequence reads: CASSERAGQGATGNTIYF. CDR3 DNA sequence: TGTGCCAGCAGTGAACGAGCGGGACAGGGGGCAACTGGAAACACCATATATTTT. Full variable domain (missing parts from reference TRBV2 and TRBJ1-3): EPEVTQTPSHQVTQMGQEVILRCVPISNHLYFYWYRQILGQKVEFLVSFYNNEISEKSEIFDDQFSVERPDGSNFTLKIRSTKLEDSAMYFCASSERAGQGATGNTIYFGEGSWLTVV.